This is a list of T cell receptor beta chains from one sample in a study of blood T cell repertoires in COVID-19. TCRdb's table, derived via immunoSEQ multiplex PCR, lists solely in-frame clones and lacks some. The top ten clones hold 2% to 3% of a sample with under 200,000 clones, around 87% of them seen once. Sequencing was carried out using peripheral blood. These receptors were obtained from a man aged 35-49 years with active or convalescent COVID-19. Both conserved end residues are part of each CDR3. The D gene is left open where the match is weak. A row's size may be missing; if present it is once, few, many or a size class.

v_gene	j_gene	d_gene	abundance	CDR3aa	CDR3nt
TRBV18	TRBJ1-2	TRBD1	NA	CASSPEPTGSSGYTF	TGTGCCAGCTCACCCGAGCCGACAGGGTCGAGTGGCTACACCTTC
TRBV11-3	TRBJ2-2	NA	NA	CASSLDPWAANTGELFF	TGTGCCAGCAGCTTAGATCCGTGGGCCGCGAACACCGGGGAGCTGTTTTTT
TRBV11-2	TRBJ1-6	NA	NA	CASSLDMARGRSPLHF	TGTGCCAGCAGCTTAGATATGGCCAGGGGCCGGTCACCCCTCCACTTT
TRBV19	TRBJ1-1	NA	NA	CASSKGAGMNTEAFF	TGTGCCAGTAGTAAAGGGGCAGGGATGAACACTGAAGCTTTCTTT
TRBV5-1	TRBJ1-4	NA	NA	CASSLGGGTNEKLFF	TGCGCCAGCAGCTTGGGCGGAGGTACTAATGAAAAACTGTTTTTT
TRBV7-2	TRBJ2-5	NA	NA	CASSLVTAQETQYF	TGTGCCAGCAGCTTAGTGACAGCCCAAGAGACCCAGTACTTC
TRBV4-1	TRBJ1-1	TRBD1	NA	CASSPQTGKNTEAFF	TGCGCCAGCAGCCCCCAGACAGGGAAGAACACTGAAGCTTTCTTT
TRBV19	TRBJ1-3	NA	NA	CASSPDWANSGNTIYF	TGTGCCAGTAGTCCCGATTGGGCCAACTCTGGAAACACCATATATTTT
TRBV5-1	TRBJ1-3	NA	few	CASSPGQRGNTIYF	TGCGCCAGCAGCCCCGGACAGCGTGGAAACACCATATATTTT
TRBV2	TRBJ2-5	NA	NA	CASSENREGGTQYF	TGTGCCAGCAGTGAAAACAGGGAGGGAGGAACCCAGTACTTC
TRBV7-9	TRBJ1-1	NA	NA	CASRMQGVDTEAFF	TGTGCCAGCAGGATGCAGGGCGTGGACACTGAAGCTTTCTTT
TRBV11-2	TRBJ2-7	NA	NA	CASSLIPSEQYF	TGTGCCAGCAGCTTAATTCCCAGCGAGCAGTACTTC
TRBV5-1	TRBJ1-1	NA	NA	CASSTRGGEAFF	TGCGCCAGCAGCACCAGGGGTGGTGAAGCTTTCTTT